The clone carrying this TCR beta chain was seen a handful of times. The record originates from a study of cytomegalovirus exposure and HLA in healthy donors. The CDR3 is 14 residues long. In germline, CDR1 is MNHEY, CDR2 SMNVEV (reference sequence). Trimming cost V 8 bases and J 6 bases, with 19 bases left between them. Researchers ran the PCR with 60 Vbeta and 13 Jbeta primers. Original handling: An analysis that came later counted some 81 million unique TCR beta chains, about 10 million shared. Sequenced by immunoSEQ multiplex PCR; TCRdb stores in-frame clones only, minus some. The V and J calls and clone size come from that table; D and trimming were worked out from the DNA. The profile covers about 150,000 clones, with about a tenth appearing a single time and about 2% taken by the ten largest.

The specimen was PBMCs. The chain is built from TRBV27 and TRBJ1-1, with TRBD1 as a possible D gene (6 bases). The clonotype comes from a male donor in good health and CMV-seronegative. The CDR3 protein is CASRPAGARAEAFF. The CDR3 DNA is TGTGCCAGCCGCCCGGCGGGGGCGAGGGCTGAAGCTTTCTTT.